These 10 T cell receptor beta chains originate from one sample sequenced in a study of blood T cell repertoires in COVID-19. Generated by immunoSEQ multiplex PCR, the TCRdb table keeps only in-frame clones and is missing some. There are fewer than 250,000 clones in the sample; 80% to 90% occur only once, and roughly a tenth lies in the top ten. Sequencing input: peripheral blood. Receptor source: an elderly woman with COVID-19, enrolled during active disease.

The genes are TRBV5-4 and TRBJ2-1; 8 bases agree with TRBD1. The junction had 7 bases not matched to a gene; V was cut back by 6 bases and J by 5 bases. From germline, CDR1 is SGHNT and CDR2 YYREEE (reference sequence). This CDR3 spans 14 amino acids. The DNA for the CDR3 is TGTGCCAGCACCCCCGGGACAGGTAACAATGAGCAGTTCTTC. It specifies CASTPGTGNNEQFF.

The CDR3 region is CASRSSGNTGELFF. The DNA of the CDR3 is TGTGCCAGCAGGTCTAGCGGAAACACCGGGGAGCTGTTTTTT. The V call is TRBV27, the J call TRBJ2-2, with 7 bases fitting TRBD2. Germline lookup yields CDR1 MNHEY and CDR2 SMNVEV (reference sequence). The CDR3 contains 14 residues. The V and J ends lost 6 bases and 2 bases, in that order; junction bases with no gene match: 3.

The rearrangement joins TRBV3-1 (or the pseudogene TRBV3-2) to TRBJ2-5, with 8 bases lining up with TRBD1. V gave up 3 bases and J gave up 5 bases; unmatched junction bases: 14. Germline assignment: CDR1 LGHDT and CDR2 YNNKEL (reference sequence). The CDR3 has 17 residues. CDR3 sequence: CASSQTGQGGLKETQYF. CDR3 nucleotide sequence: TGTGCCAGCAGCCAGACCGGACAGGGTGGGTTAAAGGAGACCCAGTACTTC.

V is TRBV2 and J is TRBJ1-6; the match to TRBD1 covers 7 bases. V gave up 6 bases and J gave up 7 bases; unmatched junction bases: 9. Per germline, CDR1 SNHLY and CDR2 FYNNEI. CDR3 size: 15 residues. The CDR3 DNA sequence: TGTGCCAGCAGGATACAGGGGAAAGAAAATTCACCCCTCCACTTT. Its protein is CASRIQGKENSPLHF.

The chain recombines TRBV19 with TRBJ1-1; D gene unclear. Deletions cut 4 bases from V and 12 bases from J, with 18 bases between. This CDR3 is 13 amino acids long. Germline CDR1 reads LNHDA; CDR2 reads SQIVND (reference sequence). CDR3 coding DNA: TGTGCCAGTAGTACCTCCGATCGGCTCGGGACTTTCTTT. It specifies CASSTSDRLGTFF.

J is TRBJ1-2 and V is TRBV2, with 7 bases that match TRBD1. V lost 7 bases to trimming and J lost 5 bases; unmatched junction nucleotides: 10. The CDR3 is made up of 14 amino acids. The germline CDR1 and CDR2 sequences are SNHLY and FYNNEI. The CDR3 DNA follows: TGTGCCAGCATAGGGCGACAGGGAGATTATGGCTACACCTTC. It is translated as CASIGRQGDYGYTF.

This chain joins TRBV18 and TRBJ1-1; D remains ambiguous. This CDR3 spans 13 amino acids. Trimming shortened V by 3 bases and J by 9 bases, and 14 bases separated the two germline ends. CDR1 and CDR2 from the germline V gene are KGHSH and LQKENI. In DNA, the CDR3 is TGTGCCAGCTCACCCCTAACCGGGGAGCAAGCTTTCTTT. It translates to CASSPLTGEQAFF.

The rearrangement uses TRBV28 and TRBJ1-4; tentative D call: TRBD1 (6 bases). Deletions cut 6 bases from V and 7 bases from J, with 15 bases between. The CDR3 spans 14 residues. The germline V gene has CDR1 MDHEN and CDR2 SYDVKM. CDR3 sequence reads: CASRSGGGGEKLFF. CDR3 coding DNA: TGTGCCAGCAGGTCGGGGGGAGGGGGTGAAAAACTGTTTTTT.

V usage is TRBV7-8 and J usage is TRBJ1-4; the match to TRBD1 covers 7 bases. With V trimmed by 7 bases and J by 8 bases, 7 bases remained unmatched. The CDR3 extends over 13 amino acids. Germline CDR1 reads SGHVS; CDR2 reads FQNEAQ. The CDR3 DNA reads TGTGCCAGCACCCCTCCGACAGGGGAAAAACTGTTTTTT. Residues: CASTPPTGEKLFF. The whole variable domain, filled in from reference TRBV7-8 and TRBJ1-4, reads GAGVSQSPRYKVAKRGQDVALRCDPISGHVSLFWYQQALGQGPEFLTYFQNEAQLDKSGLPSDRFFAERPEGSVSTLKIQRTQQEDSAVYLCASTPPTGEKLFFGSGTQLSVL.

This chain links TRBV12-5 with TRBJ2-3, with 9 nucleotides matching TRBD2. Per germline, CDR1 LGHNT and CDR2 FRNRAP. This CDR3 region has 15 residues. V lost 5 bases to trimming and J lost 2 bases; unmatched junction nucleotides: 5. CDR3 in DNA: TGTGCTAGTGGTCGTAGCGGGGGCCCCACAGATACGCAGTATTTT. Protein sequence: CASGRSGGPTDTQYF.